This T cell receptor (beta chain) came from a study of blood T cells in healthy people across ages. Study context: T cells yielded about one barcoded beta molecule per two cells through template switching.

Through a sample-barcoded 5' primer and a J-beta primer mix, a second PCR was run for about 6 to 11 cycles. Unique molecular identifiers of 12 random nucleotides labeled each cDNA. TCRdb processed the 5' RACE reads anew with MiXCR; each CDR3 protein has one entry. Of more than 700,000 distinct CDR3 sequences in the sample, roughly 53% were seen once. Isolated per sample were at least 6 million PBMCs. At least 6 micrograms of total RNA were extracted per sample. The TCR was taken from a man older than 75 in good health. The sequenced sample was blood.

In DNA, the CDR3 is TGTGCCAGCAGTGTCAGGACTTCCATCGGTGAGCAGTTCTTC. Amino acids: CASSVRTSIGEQFF. This rearrangement joins TRBV12-3 or TRBV12-4 to TRBJ2-1, with D tentatively TRBD2 (5 bases). CDR3 size: 14 residues. V lost 5 bases to trimming and J lost 9 bases, with 17 bases between them.